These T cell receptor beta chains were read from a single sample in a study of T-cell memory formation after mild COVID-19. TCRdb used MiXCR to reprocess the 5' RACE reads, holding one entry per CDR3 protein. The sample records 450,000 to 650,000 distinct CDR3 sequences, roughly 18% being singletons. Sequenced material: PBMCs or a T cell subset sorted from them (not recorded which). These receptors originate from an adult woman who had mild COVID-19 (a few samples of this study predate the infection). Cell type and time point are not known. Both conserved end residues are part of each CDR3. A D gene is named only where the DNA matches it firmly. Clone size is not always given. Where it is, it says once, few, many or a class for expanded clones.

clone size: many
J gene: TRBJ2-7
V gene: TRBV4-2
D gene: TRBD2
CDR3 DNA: TGTGCCAGCAGCCAAGCCACGGCGGGAGGGCCGGGAGAGCAGTACTTC
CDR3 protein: CASSQATAGGPGEQYF

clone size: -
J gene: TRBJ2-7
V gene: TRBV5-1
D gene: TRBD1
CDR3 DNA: TGCGCCAGCAGTCCACTCCGGGACAGGGTCAACGAGCAGTACTTC
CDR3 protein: CASSPLRDRVNEQYF

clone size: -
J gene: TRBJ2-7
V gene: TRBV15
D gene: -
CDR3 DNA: TGTGCCACCAGCAGTCGACAGCTTTACGAGCAGTACTTC
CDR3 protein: CATSSRQLYEQYF

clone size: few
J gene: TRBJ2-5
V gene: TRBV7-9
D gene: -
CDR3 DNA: TGTGCCAGCAGCTTACAGGGGAGCGAAGAGACCCAGTACTTC
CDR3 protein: CASSLQGSEETQYF

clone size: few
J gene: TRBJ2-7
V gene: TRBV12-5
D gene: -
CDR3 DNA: TGTGCTAGTGGTTTGATCGGGGAGTGGTACGAGCAGTACTTC
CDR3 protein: CASGLIGEWYEQYF

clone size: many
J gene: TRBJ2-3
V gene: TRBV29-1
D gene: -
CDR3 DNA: TGCAGCGGGACCCCACGTAGCACAGATACGCAGTATTTT
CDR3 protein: CSGTPRSTDTQYF

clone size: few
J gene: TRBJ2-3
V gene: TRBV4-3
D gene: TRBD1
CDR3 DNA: TGCGCCAGCAGCCGCCTCGGGACAGGTACAGATACGCAGTATTTT
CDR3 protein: CASSRLGTGTDTQYF

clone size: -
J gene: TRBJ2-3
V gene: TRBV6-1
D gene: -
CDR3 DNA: TGTGCCACCATACCGGGACTCTACACAGATACGCAGTATTTT
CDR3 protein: CATIPGLYTDTQYF

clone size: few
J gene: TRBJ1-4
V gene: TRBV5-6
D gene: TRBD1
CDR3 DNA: TGTGCCAGCAGCTCAGGGACAGGGGCTAATGAAAAACTGTTTTTT
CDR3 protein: CASSSGTGANEKLFF

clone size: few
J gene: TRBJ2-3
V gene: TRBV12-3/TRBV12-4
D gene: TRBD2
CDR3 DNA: TGTGCCAGCAGTTTAGGGACTAGGGCAGATACGCAGTATTTT
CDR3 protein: CASSLGTRADTQYF

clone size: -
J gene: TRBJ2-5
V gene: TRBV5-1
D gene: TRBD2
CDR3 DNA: TGCGCCAGCAGCGGATATAGCGGGGGGTCCCAAGAGACCCAGTACTTC
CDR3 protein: CASSGYSGGSQETQYF

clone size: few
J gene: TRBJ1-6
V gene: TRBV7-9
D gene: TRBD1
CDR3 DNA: TGTGCCAGCAGCTTTACAGGGGATAATTCACCCCTCCACTTT
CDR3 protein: CASSFTGDNSPLHF

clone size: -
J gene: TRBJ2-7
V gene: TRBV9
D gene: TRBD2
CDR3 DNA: TGTGCCAGCAGCGTAGGTACTAGCGGCTACGAGCAGTACTTC
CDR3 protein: CASSVGTSGYEQYF

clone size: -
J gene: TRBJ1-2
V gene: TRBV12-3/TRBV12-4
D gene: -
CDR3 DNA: TGTGCCAGCAGTTTAGCCCCGGGACTAAGTGGCTACACCTTC
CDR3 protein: CASSLAPGLSGYTF

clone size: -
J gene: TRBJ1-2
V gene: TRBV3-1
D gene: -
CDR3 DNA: TGTGCCAGCAGCCAAGCCGCCAGGGGCTACACCTTC
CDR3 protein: CASSQAARGYTF